A selection of T cell receptor beta chains follows, all from one sample in a study of T cell responses to AZD1222 COVID-19 vaccine. Assay used: immunoSEQ multiplex PCR; TCRdb lists only in-frame clones, some missing. The data contain 110,000 to 150,000 clones, just under 95% of them seen just once; the ten biggest clones take up 1.7%. The material sequenced was peripheral blood, taken on day 0 of AZD1222 vaccination. The receptors stem from an adult in good health. CDR3s include the opening cysteine and the closing phenylalanine or tryptophan. Expanded clones are given a class, and other clones once, few, many or no size at all.

v_gene: TRBV9; j_gene: TRBJ2-5; abundance: .; len: 16; CDR3aa: CASSVVEGLGQETQYF
v_gene: TRBV29-1; j_gene: TRBJ2-1; abundance: .; len: 13; CDR3aa: CSSGGAGYNEQFF
v_gene: TRBV6-5; j_gene: TRBJ2-2; abundance: .; len: 15; CDR3aa: CASSYYWGLTGELFF
v_gene: TRBV7-3; j_gene: TRBJ2-7; abundance: .; len: 15; CDR3aa: CASSFLRHRLYEQYF
v_gene: TRBV6-5; j_gene: TRBJ1-1; abundance: .; len: 16; CDR3aa: CASSYSIGRLNTEAFF
v_gene: TRBV10-1; j_gene: TRBJ2-1; abundance: .; len: 13; CDR3aa: CASRPLLGNEQFF
v_gene: TRBV10-3; j_gene: TRBJ1-2; abundance: .; len: 14; CDR3aa: CAITEDREDYGYTF
v_gene: TRBV4-1; j_gene: TRBJ1-4; abundance: .; len: 16; CDR3aa: CASSQKIGITNEKLFF
v_gene: TRBV29-1; j_gene: TRBJ2-5; abundance: .; len: 14; CDR3aa: CSATGQGLQETQYF
v_gene: TRBV5-1; j_gene: TRBJ2-1; abundance: .; len: 18; CDR3aa: CASSLGTSGTFSYNEQFF
v_gene: TRBV6-2/TRBV6-3; j_gene: TRBJ2-1; abundance: .; len: 13; CDR3aa: CASSAGTGGEQFF
v_gene: TRBV7-9; j_gene: TRBJ1-4; abundance: .; len: 13; CDR3aa: CASSLAGPEKLFF
v_gene: TRBV5-1; j_gene: TRBJ2-7; abundance: few; len: 15; CDR3aa: CASRQQGSSSYEQYF
v_gene: TRBV6-7; j_gene: TRBJ1-5; abundance: .; len: 16; CDR3aa: CASSYRQGMGNQPQHF
v_gene: TRBV27; j_gene: TRBJ1-1; abundance: .; len: 15; CDR3aa: CASSSYKGGNTEAFF
v_gene: TRBV2; j_gene: TRBJ2-1; abundance: .; len: 16; CDR3aa: CASSPLAAQRYNEQFF
v_gene: TRBV5-6; j_gene: TRBJ1-6; abundance: .; len: 12; CDR3aa: CASSLGPISLHF
v_gene: TRBV7-6; j_gene: TRBJ2-5; abundance: .; len: 16; CDR3aa: CASSLGAGQYQETQYF
v_gene: TRBV6-5; j_gene: TRBJ1-6; abundance: .; len: 15; CDR3aa: CASSYSSRVGSPLHF
v_gene: TRBV5-1; j_gene: TRBJ2-5; abundance: .; len: 17; CDR3aa: CASSLALGTSAQETQYF
v_gene: TRBV18; j_gene: TRBJ1-5; abundance: .; len: 16; CDR3aa: CASSPLIGQGPQPQHF
v_gene: TRBV28; j_gene: TRBJ2-7; abundance: once; len: 11; CDR3aa: CASSSIYEQYF
v_gene: TRBV6-2/TRBV6-3; j_gene: TRBJ1-2; abundance: .; len: 15; CDR3aa: CASSLRQGVREGYTF
v_gene: TRBV28; j_gene: TRBJ2-4; abundance: .; len: 14; CDR3aa: CASSPESLGGLLYF
v_gene: TRBV25-1; j_gene: TRBJ1-1; abundance: once; len: 16; CDR3aa: CASSESSVGANTEAFF
v_gene: TRBV10-3; j_gene: TRBJ1-1; abundance: .; len: 15; CDR3aa: CAISPWGIMNTEAFF
v_gene: TRBV5-1; j_gene: TRBJ1-6; abundance: few; len: 15; CDR3aa: CASSLQDRGNSPLHF
v_gene: TRBV27; j_gene: TRBJ1-5; abundance: .; len: 15; CDR3aa: CASSLSAGSNQPQHF
v_gene: TRBV19; j_gene: TRBJ2-1; abundance: .; len: 15; CDR3aa: CASSITSGSSNEQFF
v_gene: TRBV7-3; j_gene: TRBJ2-2; abundance: .; len: 15; CDR3aa: CASSRTGSYTGELFF
v_gene: TRBV7-9; j_gene: TRBJ2-3; abundance: once; len: 14; CDR3aa: CASSLEVGVDTQYF
v_gene: TRBV19; j_gene: TRBJ1-2; abundance: .; len: 13; CDR3aa: CASSLGTVYGYTF
v_gene: TRBV10-3; j_gene: TRBJ2-5; abundance: .; len: 11; CDR3aa: CASQAQETQYF
v_gene: TRBV14; j_gene: TRBJ2-3; abundance: once; len: 16; CDR3aa: CASMPAGETSTDTQYF
v_gene: TRBV11-2; j_gene: TRBJ2-4; abundance: .; len: 17; CDR3aa: CASSPPGGGRAKNIQYF
v_gene: TRBV28; j_gene: TRBJ1-5; abundance: .; len: 12; CDR3aa: CASSLSTGTQHF
v_gene: TRBV5-6; j_gene: TRBJ1-5; abundance: .; len: 12; CDR3aa: CASSLASQPQHF
v_gene: TRBV20-1; j_gene: TRBJ2-7; abundance: .; len: 13; CDR3aa: CSASTGRSYEQYF
v_gene: TRBV18; j_gene: TRBJ1-2; abundance: .; len: 14; CDR3aa: CASSPEPGDYGYTF
v_gene: TRBV28; j_gene: TRBJ2-1; abundance: .; len: 17; CDR3aa: CASSFTLAAVSYNEQFF
v_gene: TRBV11-2; j_gene: TRBJ1-3; abundance: few; len: 16; CDR3aa: CASSSWTGRAGNTIYF
v_gene: TRBV18; j_gene: TRBJ2-2; abundance: .; len: 17; CDR3aa: CASSPLPGAKDTGELFF
v_gene: TRBV5-1; j_gene: TRBJ1-2; abundance: .; len: 14; CDR3aa: CASSSGTPWGGYTF
v_gene: TRBV5-1; j_gene: TRBJ1-4; abundance: .; len: 16; CDR3aa: CASSPGQGGYNEKLFF
v_gene: TRBV4-2; j_gene: TRBJ1-1; abundance: .; len: 14; CDR3aa: CASSQFGKDGEAFF
v_gene: TRBV7-3; j_gene: TRBJ1-2; abundance: .; len: 13; CDR3aa: CASSDRGQVGYTF
v_gene: TRBV7-9; j_gene: TRBJ1-2; abundance: few; len: 16; CDR3aa: CASSGRDRELDYGYTF
v_gene: TRBV4-1; j_gene: TRBJ1-2; abundance: .; len: 14; CDR3aa: CASSRRLDPSGYTF
v_gene: TRBV5-1; j_gene: TRBJ2-3; abundance: .; len: 14; CDR3aa: CASRGSGLTDTQYF
v_gene: TRBV6-5; j_gene: TRBJ1-1; abundance: .; len: 15; CDR3aa: CASSSEDRANTEAFF